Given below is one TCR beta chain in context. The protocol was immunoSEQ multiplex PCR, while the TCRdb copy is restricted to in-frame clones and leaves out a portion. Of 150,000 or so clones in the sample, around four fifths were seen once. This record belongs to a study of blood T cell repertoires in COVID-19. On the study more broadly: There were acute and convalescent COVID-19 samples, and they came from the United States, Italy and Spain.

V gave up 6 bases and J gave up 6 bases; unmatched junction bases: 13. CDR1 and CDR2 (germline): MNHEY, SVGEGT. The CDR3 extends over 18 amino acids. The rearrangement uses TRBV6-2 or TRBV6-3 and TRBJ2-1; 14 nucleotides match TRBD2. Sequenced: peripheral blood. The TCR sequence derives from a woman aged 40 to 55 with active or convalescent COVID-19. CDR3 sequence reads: CASSGLAGGLGSFNEQFF. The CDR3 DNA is TGTGCCAGCAGCGGACTAGCGGGAGGACTTGGTAGTTTCAATGAGCAGTTCTTC.